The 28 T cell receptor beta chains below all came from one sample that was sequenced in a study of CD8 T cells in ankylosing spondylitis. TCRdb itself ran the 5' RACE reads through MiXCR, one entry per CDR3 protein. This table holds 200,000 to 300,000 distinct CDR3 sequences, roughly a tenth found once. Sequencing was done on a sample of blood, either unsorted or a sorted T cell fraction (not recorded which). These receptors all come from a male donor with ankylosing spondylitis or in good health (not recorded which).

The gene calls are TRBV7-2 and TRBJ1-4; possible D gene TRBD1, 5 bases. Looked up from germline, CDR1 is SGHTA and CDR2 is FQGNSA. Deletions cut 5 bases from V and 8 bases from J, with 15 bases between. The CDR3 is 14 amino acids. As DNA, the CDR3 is TGTGCCAGCAGCGGGGACTCCGAGGGAGAAAAACTGTTTTTT. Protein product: CASSGDSEGEKLFF. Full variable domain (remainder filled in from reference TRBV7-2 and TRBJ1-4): GAGVSQSPSNKVTEKGKDVELRCDPISGHTALYWYRQSLGQGLEFLIYFQGNSAPDKSGLPSDRFSAERTGGSVSTLTIQRTQQEDSAVYLCASSGDSEGEKLFFGSGTQLSVL.

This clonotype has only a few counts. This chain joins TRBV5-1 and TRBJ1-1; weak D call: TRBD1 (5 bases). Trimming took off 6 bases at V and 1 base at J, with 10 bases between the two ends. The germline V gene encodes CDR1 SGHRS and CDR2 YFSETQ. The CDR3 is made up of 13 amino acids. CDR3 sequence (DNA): TGCGCCAGCACCGGGGCGGAGAACACTGAAGCTTTCTTT. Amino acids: CASTGAENTEAFF.

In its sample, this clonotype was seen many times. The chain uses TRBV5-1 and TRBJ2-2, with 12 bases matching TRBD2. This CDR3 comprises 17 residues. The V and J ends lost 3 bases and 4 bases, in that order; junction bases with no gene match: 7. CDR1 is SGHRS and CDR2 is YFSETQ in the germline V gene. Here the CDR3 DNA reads TGCGCCAGCAGCTCAGGGACTAGCGGGTTCCGCACCGGGGAGCTGTTTTTT. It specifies CASSSGTSGFRTGELFF.

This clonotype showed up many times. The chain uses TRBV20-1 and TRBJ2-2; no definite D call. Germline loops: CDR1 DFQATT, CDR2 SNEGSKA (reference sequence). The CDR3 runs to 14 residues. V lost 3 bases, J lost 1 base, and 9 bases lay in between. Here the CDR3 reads CSARPDMNTGELFF. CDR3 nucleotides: TGCAGTGCTAGGCCTGACATGAACACCGGGGAGCTGTTTTTT.

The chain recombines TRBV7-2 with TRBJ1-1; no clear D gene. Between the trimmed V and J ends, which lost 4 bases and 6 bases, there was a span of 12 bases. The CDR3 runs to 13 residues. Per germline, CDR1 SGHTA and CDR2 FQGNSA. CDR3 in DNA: TGTGCCAGCAGCTCATCCGGACGGGCTGAAGCTTTCTTT. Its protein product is CASSSSGRAEAFF.

The CDR3: CASSLEAQGWETQYF. The CDR3 DNA is TGTGCCAGCAGCTTAGAGGCACAGGGTTGGGAGACCCAGTACTTC. The chain couples TRBV7-9 to TRBJ2-5, with TRBD1 as a possible D gene (6 bases). Germline assignment: CDR1 SEHNR and CDR2 FQNEAQ (reference sequence). This CDR3 spans 15 amino acids. The V gene lost 1 base and the J gene lost 5 bases, with 14 bases spanning the gap.

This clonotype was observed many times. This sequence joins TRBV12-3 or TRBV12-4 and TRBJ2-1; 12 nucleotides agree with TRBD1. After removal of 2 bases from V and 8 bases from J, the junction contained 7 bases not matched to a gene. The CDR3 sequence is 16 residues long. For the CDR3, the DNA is TGTGCCAGCAGTTTAAAGGGACAGGGGGCTAAGGATGAGCAGTTCTTC. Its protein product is CASSLKGQGAKDEQFF.

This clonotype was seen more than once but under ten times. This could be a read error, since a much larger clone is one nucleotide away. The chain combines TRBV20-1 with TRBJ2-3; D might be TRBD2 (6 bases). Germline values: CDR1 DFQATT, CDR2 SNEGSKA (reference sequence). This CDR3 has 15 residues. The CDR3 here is CCARDTSSPTDTQYF. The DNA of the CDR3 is TGCTGTGCTAGAGATACTAGCTCCCCAACAGATACGCAGTATTTT.

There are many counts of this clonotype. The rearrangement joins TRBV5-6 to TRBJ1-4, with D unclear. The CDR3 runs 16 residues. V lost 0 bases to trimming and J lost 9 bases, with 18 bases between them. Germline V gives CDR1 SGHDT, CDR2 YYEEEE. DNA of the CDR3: TGTGCCAGCAGCTTGGGGGTCGTTTCATCGGGGAAAAAACTGTTTTTT. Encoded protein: CASSLGVVSSGKKLFF. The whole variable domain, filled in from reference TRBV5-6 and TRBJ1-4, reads DAGVTQSPTHLIKTRGQQVTLRCSPKSGHDTVSWYQQALGQGPQFIFQYYEEEERQRGNFPDRFSGHQFPNYSSELNVNALLLGDSALYLCASSLGVVSSGKKLFFGSGTQLSVL.

The CDR3 reads CASSYLDRGWNEQFF. The CDR3 DNA follows: TGTGCCAGCAGCTACTTGGACAGGGGATGGAATGAGCAGTTCTTC. The V and J genes are TRBV7-9 and TRBJ2-1; 9 positions match TRBD1. CDR1 SEHNR and CDR2 FQNEAQ come from the germline V gene (reference sequence). The V gene end was trimmed by 4 bases and the J gene end by 7 bases; junction bases not matched to a gene: 8. This CDR3 is built from 15 residues.

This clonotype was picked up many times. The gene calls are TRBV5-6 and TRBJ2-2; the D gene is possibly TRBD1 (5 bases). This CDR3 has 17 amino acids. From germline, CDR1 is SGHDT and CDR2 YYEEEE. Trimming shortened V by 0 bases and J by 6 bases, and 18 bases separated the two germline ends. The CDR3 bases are TGTGCCAGCAGCTTGGCCAGGGCAGCCTTGGTCCCCGGGGAGCTGTTTTTT. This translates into CASSLARAALVPGELFF.

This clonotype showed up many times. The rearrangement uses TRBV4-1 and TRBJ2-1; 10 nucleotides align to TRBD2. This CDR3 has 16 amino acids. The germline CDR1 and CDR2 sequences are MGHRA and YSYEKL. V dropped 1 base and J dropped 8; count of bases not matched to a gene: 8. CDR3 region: CASSQGELAGVDEQFF. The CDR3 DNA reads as TGCGCCAGCAGCCAAGGGGAGCTAGCGGGAGTCGATGAGCAGTTCTTC.

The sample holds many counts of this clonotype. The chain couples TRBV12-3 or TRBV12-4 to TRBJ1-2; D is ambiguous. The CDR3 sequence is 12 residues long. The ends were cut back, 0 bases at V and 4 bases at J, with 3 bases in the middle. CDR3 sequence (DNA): TGTGCCAGCAGTTTAGCTGGCTATGGCTACACCTTC. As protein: CASSLAGYGYTF.

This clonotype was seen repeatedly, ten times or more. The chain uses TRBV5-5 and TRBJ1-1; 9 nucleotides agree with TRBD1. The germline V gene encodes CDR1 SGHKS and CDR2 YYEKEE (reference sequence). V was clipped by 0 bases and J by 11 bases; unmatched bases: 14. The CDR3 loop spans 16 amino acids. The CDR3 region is CASSLGDREMGQDAFF. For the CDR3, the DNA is TGTGCCAGCAGCTTGGGGGACAGGGAAATGGGTCAAGACGCTTTCTTT.

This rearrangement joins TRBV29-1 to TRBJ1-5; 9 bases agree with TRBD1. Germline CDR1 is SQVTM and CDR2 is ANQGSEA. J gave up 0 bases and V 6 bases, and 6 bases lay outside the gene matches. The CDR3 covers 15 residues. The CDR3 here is CSVIPTGGSNQPQHF. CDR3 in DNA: TGCAGCGTCATCCCGACAGGGGGTAGCAATCAGCCCCAGCATTTT. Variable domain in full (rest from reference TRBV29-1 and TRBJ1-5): SAVISQKPSRDICQRGTSLTIQCQVDSQVTMMFWYRQQPGQSLTLIATANQGSEATYESGFVIDKFPISRPNLTFSTLTVSNMSPEDSSIYLCSVIPTGGSNQPQHFGDGTRLSIL.

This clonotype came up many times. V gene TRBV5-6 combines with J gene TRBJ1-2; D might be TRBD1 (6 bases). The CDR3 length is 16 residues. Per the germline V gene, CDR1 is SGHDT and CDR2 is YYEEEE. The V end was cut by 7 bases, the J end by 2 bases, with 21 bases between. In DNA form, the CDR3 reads TGTGCCAGCCACACCCGTAACAGGGCCTTCAACTATGGCTACACCTTC. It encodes CASHTRNRAFNYGYTF.

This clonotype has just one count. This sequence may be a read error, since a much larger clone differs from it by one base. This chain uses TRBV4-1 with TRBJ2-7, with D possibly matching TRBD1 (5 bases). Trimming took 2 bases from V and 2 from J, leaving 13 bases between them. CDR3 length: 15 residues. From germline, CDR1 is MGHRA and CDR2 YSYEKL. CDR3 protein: CASSQRPNRTYEQYF. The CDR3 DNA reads TGCGCCAGCAGCCAACGACCGAACAGGACCTACGAGCAGTACTTC.

Here the CDR3 DNA reads TGTGCCAGCACCCCTGGGACCCCCGGGACGCAGTATTTT. It specifies CASTPGTPGTQYF. This chain connects TRBV6-6 to TRBJ2-3; D possibly matches TRBD1 or TRBD2 (5 bases each). The V gene lost 7 bases and the J gene lost 9 bases, with 17 bases spanning the gap. The CDR3 runs to 13 residues. Germline V gene lookup returns CDR1 MNHNY and CDR2 SVGAGI (reference sequence).

CDR3 coding DNA: TGTGCCATCAGTCTCGAGGGAGGCACCGGGGAGCTGTTTTTT. It encodes CAISLEGGTGELFF. The rearrangement uses TRBV10-3 and TRBJ2-2, with D tentatively TRBD2 (6 bases). Germline V gives CDR1 ENHRY, CDR2 SYGVKD. This CDR3 comprises 14 residues. Trimming took 5 bases from V and 4 from J, leaving 11 bases between them.

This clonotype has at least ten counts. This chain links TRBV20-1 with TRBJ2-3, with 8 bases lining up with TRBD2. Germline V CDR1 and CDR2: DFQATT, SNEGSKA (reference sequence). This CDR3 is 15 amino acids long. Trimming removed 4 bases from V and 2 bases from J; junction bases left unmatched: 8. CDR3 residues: CSAISLADFTDTQYF. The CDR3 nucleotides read TGCAGTGCTATATCACTAGCGGATTTCACAGATACGCAGTATTTT.

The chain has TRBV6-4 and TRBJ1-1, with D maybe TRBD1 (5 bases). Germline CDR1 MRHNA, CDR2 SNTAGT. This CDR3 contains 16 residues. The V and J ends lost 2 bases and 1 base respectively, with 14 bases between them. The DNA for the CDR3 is TGTGCCAGCAGTGACGGACCTCCTACAGGGAACACTGAAGCTTTCTTT. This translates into CASSDGPPTGNTEAFF.

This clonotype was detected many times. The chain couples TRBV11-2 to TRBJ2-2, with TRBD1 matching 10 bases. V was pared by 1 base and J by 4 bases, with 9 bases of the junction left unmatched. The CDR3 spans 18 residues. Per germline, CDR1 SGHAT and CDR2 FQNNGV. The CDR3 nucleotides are TGTGCCAGCAGCTTAGGGGGCACCTGGACAGGGGGCACCGGGGAGCTGTTTTTT. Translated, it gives CASSLGGTWTGGTGELFF. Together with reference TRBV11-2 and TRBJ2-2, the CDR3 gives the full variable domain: EAGVAQSPRYKIIEKRQSVAFWCNPISGHATLYWYQQILGQGPKLLIQFQNNGVVDDSQLPKDRFSAERLKGVDSTLKIQPAKLEDSAVYLCASSLGGTWTGGTGELFFGEGSRLTVL.

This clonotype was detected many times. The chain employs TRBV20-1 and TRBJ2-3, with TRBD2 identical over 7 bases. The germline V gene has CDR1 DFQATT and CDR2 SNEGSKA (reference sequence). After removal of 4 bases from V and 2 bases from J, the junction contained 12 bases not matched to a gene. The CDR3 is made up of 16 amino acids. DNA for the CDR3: TGCAGTGCTACAAAACGATGGGGGGGGGTCACAGATACGCAGTATTTT. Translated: CSATKRWGGVTDTQYF.

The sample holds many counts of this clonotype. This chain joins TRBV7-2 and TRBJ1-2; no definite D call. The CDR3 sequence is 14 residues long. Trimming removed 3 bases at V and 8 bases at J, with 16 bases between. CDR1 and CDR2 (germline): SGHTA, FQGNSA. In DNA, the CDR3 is TGTGCCAGCAGCTTTCCCGGCGTCCCCGGGGGCTACACCTTC. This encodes CASSFPGVPGGYTF.

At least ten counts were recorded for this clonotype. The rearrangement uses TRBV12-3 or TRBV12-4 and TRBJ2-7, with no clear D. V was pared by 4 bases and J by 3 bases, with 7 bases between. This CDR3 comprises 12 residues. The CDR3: CASSSKGYEQYF. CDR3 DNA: TGTGCCAGCAGTTCGAAGGGCTACGAGCAGTACTTC.

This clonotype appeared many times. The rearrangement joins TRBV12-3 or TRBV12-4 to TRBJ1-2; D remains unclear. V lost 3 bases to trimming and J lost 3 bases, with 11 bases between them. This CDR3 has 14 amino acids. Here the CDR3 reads CASSFHGIDYGYTF. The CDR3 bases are TGTGCCAGCAGTTTCCATGGGATCGACTATGGCTACACCTTC.

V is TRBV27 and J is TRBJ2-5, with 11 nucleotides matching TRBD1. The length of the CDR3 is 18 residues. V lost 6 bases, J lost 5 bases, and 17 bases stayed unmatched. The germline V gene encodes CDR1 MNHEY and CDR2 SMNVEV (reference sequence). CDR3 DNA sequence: TGTGCCAGCAGAAGTACCCTCCGGGACAGGGGGTTTCGGGAGACCCAGTACTTC. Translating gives CASRSTLRDRGFRETQYF.

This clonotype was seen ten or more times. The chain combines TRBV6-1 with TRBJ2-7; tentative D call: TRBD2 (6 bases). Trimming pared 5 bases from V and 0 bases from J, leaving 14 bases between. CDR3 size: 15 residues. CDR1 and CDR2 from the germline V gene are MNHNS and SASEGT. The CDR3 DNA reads TGTGCCAGCAGTCTTGAGGAGGGAAGCTCCTACGAGCAGTACTTC. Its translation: CASSLEEGSSYEQYF.